This T cell receptor (beta chain) came from a study of memory CD4+ T cells and cytomegalovirus serostatus. About the research overall: Of the healthy Belgian adults, nine or ten were CMV seropositive and about 24 seronegative.

With respect to this clone: Its antigen is unknown.

Single viable CD3+CD4+CD8-CD45RO+ cells were sorted as the memory CD4+ T cells. General study points: Repertoires predicted CMV serostatus with median bootstrapped AUC of approximately 0.94.

In the authors' methods: After removing out-of-frame reads, 2.3 million or so distinct TCRbeta sequences remained. Profiling relied on immunoSEQ multiplex PCR, and the TCRdb table lists in-frame clones only, not all of them. The DNA gave D and trimming, while V, J and clone size come from that table. The table lists around 25,000 clones, 75% to 80% of them singletons. The CDR3 contains 16 residues. CDR1 is MNHEY, CDR2 SMNVEV, per germline (reference sequence). V was clipped by 6 bases and J by 0 bases; unmatched bases: 9. The material sequenced was memory CD4+ T cells from blood. The clonotype originates from an adult in good health and CMV-seronegative. The rearrangement joins TRBV27 to TRBJ2-7, with 9 positions matching TRBD1. The DNA for the CDR3 is TGTGCCAGCAGACCCCTCGGACAGGGGAGCTCCTACGAGCAGTACTTC. This gives the protein CASRPLGQGSSYEQYF.